These T cell receptor beta chains were read from a single sample in a study of T cells after posttransplantation cyclophosphamide. This table comes from immunoSEQ multiplex PCR, and its TCRdb copy is limited to in-frame clones, with some not included. The sample lists tens of thousands of clones, around 94% seen once, with around 3% in the top ten. Sequenced material: PBMCs. These receptors all come from a woman in her 30s in good health and a related stem cell transplant donor. CDR3s include the opening cysteine and the closing phenylalanine or tryptophan. A D gene is named only where the DNA matches it firmly. Clone size is shown for a subset of rows, as once, few, many or a class of expanded clone.

j_gene: TRBJ1-2; v_gene: TRBV28; abundance: -; d_gene: TRBD1; CDR3nt: TGTGCCAGCAGTTCCGGACAGGCGGTAAATGGCTACACCTTC; CDR3aa: CASSSGQAVNGYTF
j_gene: TRBJ1-1; v_gene: TRBV6-1; abundance: -; d_gene: -; CDR3nt: TGTGCCAGCAGTGAAGCGGGAGCGAACACTGAAGCTTTCTTT; CDR3aa: CASSEAGANTEAFF
j_gene: TRBJ1-1; v_gene: TRBV23-1; abundance: -; d_gene: TRBD1; CDR3nt: TGCGCCAGAGGGACAGGGTACCGAGCTTTCTTT; CDR3aa: CARGTGYRAFF
j_gene: TRBJ2-2; v_gene: TRBV28; abundance: -; d_gene: TRBD1; CDR3nt: TGTGCCACCCCGATGGGGACAGGGGGGACCGGGGAGCTGTTTTTT; CDR3aa: CATPMGTGGTGELFF
j_gene: TRBJ2-7; v_gene: TRBV27; abundance: -; d_gene: -; CDR3nt: TGTGCCAGCAGCCCATCTCCGACAGGAGGTACATACGAGCAGTACTTC; CDR3aa: CASSPSPTGGTYEQYF
j_gene: TRBJ1-3; v_gene: TRBV5-8; abundance: -; d_gene: -; CDR3nt: TGTGCCAGCAGCTTGGTGACACCTTCTGGAAACACCATATATTTT; CDR3aa: CASSLVTPSGNTIYF
j_gene: TRBJ2-5; v_gene: TRBV7-7; abundance: -; d_gene: -; CDR3nt: TGTGCCAGCAGCTCCCAGCGGGAAGAGACCCAGTACTTC; CDR3aa: CASSSQREETQYF
j_gene: TRBJ1-1; v_gene: TRBV4-3; abundance: once; d_gene: -; CDR3nt: TGCGCCAGCAGCCAAGGGATGGGGTACCGGAGGGAAGCTTTCTTT; CDR3aa: CASSQGMGYRREAFF
j_gene: TRBJ2-6; v_gene: TRBV6-5; abundance: -; d_gene: TRBD2; CDR3nt: TGTGCCAGCAGTTCGGGGGGTGGGTCTGGGGCCAACGTCCTGACTTTC; CDR3aa: CASSSGGGSGANVLTF
j_gene: TRBJ2-7; v_gene: TRBV6-1; abundance: -; d_gene: -; CDR3nt: TGTGCCAGCAGTGATGGAGAAAACTACGAGCAGTACTTC; CDR3aa: CASSDGENYEQYF
j_gene: TRBJ2-7; v_gene: TRBV4-1; abundance: -; d_gene: -; CDR3nt: TGCGCCAGCAGCCAGTACGGAGCCTACGAGCAGTACTTC; CDR3aa: CASSQYGAYEQYF
j_gene: TRBJ1-6; v_gene: TRBV30; abundance: -; d_gene: TRBD1; CDR3nt: TGTGCCTGGGACAGGGGGTGGTCTAGGAATTCACCCCTCCACTTT; CDR3aa: CAWDRGWSRNSPLHF
j_gene: TRBJ2-2; v_gene: TRBV5-4; abundance: -; d_gene: TRBD1; CDR3nt: TGTGCCAGCAGCTTGGGGGACAGGGGTCCTGCCGGGGAGCTGTTTTTT; CDR3aa: CASSLGDRGPAGELFF
j_gene: TRBJ1-6; v_gene: TRBV5-6; abundance: -; d_gene: -; CDR3nt: TGTGCCAGCAGTCCGCTACTGAGTGATTCACCCCTCCACTTT; CDR3aa: CASSPLLSDSPLHF
j_gene: TRBJ1-4; v_gene: TRBV5-4; abundance: once; d_gene: -; CDR3nt: TGTGCCAGCAGCCCCGGATATGGAGCAACTAATGAAAAACTGTTTTTT; CDR3aa: CASSPGYGATNEKLFF
j_gene: TRBJ1-3; v_gene: TRBV7-2; abundance: -; d_gene: -; CDR3nt: TGTGCCAGCAGCCCTCGACAGAGTGGAAACACCATATATTTT; CDR3aa: CASSPRQSGNTIYF
j_gene: TRBJ1-3; v_gene: TRBV10-2; abundance: once; d_gene: -; CDR3nt: TGCGCCAGCAGTGAGCGGTCAGGAGGTCCTGGAAACACCATATATTTT; CDR3aa: CASSERSGGPGNTIYF
j_gene: TRBJ2-3; v_gene: TRBV19; abundance: few; d_gene: TRBD2; CDR3nt: TGTGCCAGTTGGGCGGGGGGTCCCACAGATACGCAGTATTTT; CDR3aa: CASWAGGPTDTQYF
j_gene: TRBJ2-7; v_gene: TRBV5-4; abundance: -; d_gene: TRBD1; CDR3nt: TGTGCCAGCAGCTACCGGGACAGGGCCAACGAGCAGTACTTC; CDR3aa: CASSYRDRANEQYF
j_gene: TRBJ2-7; v_gene: TRBV2; abundance: once; d_gene: TRBD2; CDR3nt: TGTGCCAGCGGGGAGGGCATCGGCGAGCAGTACTTC; CDR3aa: CASGEGIGEQYF
j_gene: TRBJ2-1; v_gene: TRBV29-1; abundance: -; d_gene: TRBD2; CDR3nt: TGCAGCGTGTCCCTAGCGGGGGGGCCAAATGAGCAGTTCTTC; CDR3aa: CSVSLAGGPNEQFF
j_gene: TRBJ2-5; v_gene: TRBV15; abundance: -; d_gene: TRBD1; CDR3nt: TGTGCCACCAGCAGAGAAAGACAGGGGGAGACCCAGTACTTC; CDR3aa: CATSRERQGETQYF
j_gene: TRBJ1-2; v_gene: TRBV29-1; abundance: -; d_gene: -; CDR3nt: TGCAGCGTTGATATGACAACTAACTATGGCTACACCTTC; CDR3aa: CSVDMTTNYGYTF
j_gene: TRBJ1-5; v_gene: TRBV5-8; abundance: -; d_gene: -; CDR3nt: TGTGCCAGCAGCTTGGAACTTCAGCCCCAGCATTTT; CDR3aa: CASSLELQPQHF
j_gene: TRBJ2-3; v_gene: TRBV25-1; abundance: -; d_gene: TRBD1; CDR3nt: TGTGCCAGCAGCTACTTGGGACAGGGCACAGATACGCAGTATTTT; CDR3aa: CASSYLGQGTDTQYF
j_gene: TRBJ2-7; v_gene: TRBV7-9; abundance: -; d_gene: TRBD1; CDR3nt: TGTGCCAGCAGCTTAGGGATAGGGACAGGGAGTGACGAGCAGTACTTC; CDR3aa: CASSLGIGTGSDEQYF
j_gene: TRBJ1-4; v_gene: TRBV25-1; abundance: -; d_gene: -; CDR3nt: TGTGCCAGCAAATGGGGAGGGGCGTCTAATGAAAAACTGTTTTTT; CDR3aa: CASKWGGASNEKLFF
j_gene: TRBJ1-2; v_gene: TRBV5-4; abundance: -; d_gene: -; CDR3nt: TGTGCCAGCAGCTATGACAGCAACTATGGCTACACCTTC; CDR3aa: CASSYDSNYGYTF
j_gene: TRBJ2-5; v_gene: TRBV30; abundance: few; d_gene: TRBD2; CDR3nt: TGTGCCTGGAGCCATGCGGGGGGGGGAGAGACCCAGTACTTC; CDR3aa: CAWSHAGGGETQYF
j_gene: TRBJ2-2; v_gene: TRBV6-5; abundance: -; d_gene: TRBD1; CDR3nt: TGTGCCAGCAGTTATCCGCCGGGACAGGGAGCCGGGGAGCTGTTTTTT; CDR3aa: CASSYPPGQGAGELFF
j_gene: TRBJ2-3; v_gene: TRBV4-3; abundance: -; d_gene: TRBD1; CDR3nt: TGCGCCAGCAGCCAAGGCGGTCGGGCAGGGGGCTTAGATACGCAGTATTTT; CDR3aa: CASSQGGRAGGLDTQYF
j_gene: TRBJ1-1; v_gene: TRBV27; abundance: -; d_gene: TRBD1; CDR3nt: TGTGCCAGCAGTTGGACAGGGCGAACTGAAGCTTTCTTT; CDR3aa: CASSWTGRTEAFF
j_gene: TRBJ2-7; v_gene: TRBV5-6; abundance: -; d_gene: TRBD1; CDR3nt: TGTGCCAGCAGCTGGGACAGGCTCTACGAGCAGTACTTC; CDR3aa: CASSWDRLYEQYF
j_gene: TRBJ2-5; v_gene: TRBV4-1; abundance: -; d_gene: TRBD2; CDR3nt: TGCGCCAGCAGCCAATTAGCGGGGACCCAGTACTTC; CDR3aa: CASSQLAGTQYF
j_gene: TRBJ1-3; v_gene: TRBV4-2; abundance: -; d_gene: -; CDR3nt: TGTGCCAGCAGCCAAGATATGCAGCGTGGAAACACCATATATTTT; CDR3aa: CASSQDMQRGNTIYF
j_gene: TRBJ2-1; v_gene: TRBV15; abundance: -; d_gene: TRBD1; CDR3nt: TGTGCCACCAGCAGAGACATGACAGGGGATGGTAATGAGCAGTTCTTC; CDR3aa: CATSRDMTGDGNEQFF
j_gene: TRBJ2-2; v_gene: TRBV4-2; abundance: -; d_gene: TRBD2; CDR3nt: TGTGCCAGCAGCCAAAGCGGGGGGGCGAACACCGGGGAGCTGTTTTTT; CDR3aa: CASSQSGGANTGELFF
j_gene: TRBJ2-1; v_gene: TRBV7-2; abundance: -; d_gene: TRBD2; CDR3nt: TGTGCCAGCAGGGCTGGACTAGCGGGGAACAATGAGCAGTTCTTC; CDR3aa: CASRAGLAGNNEQFF
j_gene: TRBJ1-1; v_gene: TRBV6-1; abundance: -; d_gene: -; CDR3nt: TGTGCCAGCAGAGGACAGCCGAACACTGAAGCTTTCTTT; CDR3aa: CASRGQPNTEAFF
j_gene: TRBJ2-1; v_gene: TRBV10-3; abundance: -; d_gene: -; CDR3nt: TGTGCCATCAGCCGGGGACTTGATTCCTACAATGAGCAGTTCTTC; CDR3aa: CAISRGLDSYNEQFF
j_gene: TRBJ1-3; v_gene: TRBV29-1; abundance: -; d_gene: TRBD1; CDR3nt: TGCAGCGTTGATGACAGGGGCTCTGGAAACACCATATATTTT; CDR3aa: CSVDDRGSGNTIYF
j_gene: TRBJ1-2; v_gene: TRBV18; abundance: -; d_gene: TRBD1; CDR3nt: TGTGCCAGCTCACACGGACAGGGCTATGGCTACACCTTC; CDR3aa: CASSHGQGYGYTF
j_gene: TRBJ1-1; v_gene: TRBV5-8; abundance: once; d_gene: -; CDR3nt: TGTGCCAGCAGCTTGGATCCGGACAGCTACATGAACACTGAAGCTTTCTTT; CDR3aa: CASSLDPDSYMNTEAFF
j_gene: TRBJ1-2; v_gene: TRBV4-2; abundance: -; d_gene: TRBD1; CDR3nt: TGTGCCAGCAGCCAAGAGTCCGGTGACAGGGGTAGGGGCTACACCTTC; CDR3aa: CASSQESGDRGRGYTF
j_gene: TRBJ2-7; v_gene: TRBV6-5; abundance: once; d_gene: -; CDR3nt: TGTGCCAGCAGTTTCCGGAGGGCGGTAGGCGAGCAGTACTTC; CDR3aa: CASSFRRAVGEQYF
j_gene: TRBJ2-1; v_gene: TRBV30; abundance: -; d_gene: TRBD1; CDR3nt: TGTGCCTGGAAGCCTGGGACAGGGATCTACAATGAGCAGTTCTTC; CDR3aa: CAWKPGTGIYNEQFF
j_gene: TRBJ1-5; v_gene: TRBV6-1; abundance: -; d_gene: -; CDR3nt: TGTGCCAGCAGTACAGGCAATCAGCCCCAGCATTTT; CDR3aa: CASSTGNQPQHF
j_gene: TRBJ2-2; v_gene: TRBV2; abundance: -; d_gene: TRBD2; CDR3nt: TGTGCCAGCAGGGGAGGGAAAAACACCGGGGAGCTGTTTTTT; CDR3aa: CASRGGKNTGELFF
j_gene: TRBJ2-1; v_gene: TRBV5-1; abundance: -; d_gene: TRBD1; CDR3nt: TGCGCCAGCAGCGACCGACAGGGGGTAGGGAATGAGCAGTTCTTC; CDR3aa: CASSDRQGVGNEQFF
j_gene: TRBJ2-7; v_gene: TRBV7-9; abundance: once; d_gene: TRBD1; CDR3nt: TGTGCCAGCAGCAGTAGACAGGGGGGCTCCTACGAGCAGTACTTC; CDR3aa: CASSSRQGGSYEQYF
j_gene: TRBJ2-2; v_gene: TRBV19; abundance: -; d_gene: -; CDR3nt: TGTGCCAGTAGTAAACAGGGCCTCCTGAACACCGGGGAGCTGTTTTTT; CDR3aa: CASSKQGLLNTGELFF